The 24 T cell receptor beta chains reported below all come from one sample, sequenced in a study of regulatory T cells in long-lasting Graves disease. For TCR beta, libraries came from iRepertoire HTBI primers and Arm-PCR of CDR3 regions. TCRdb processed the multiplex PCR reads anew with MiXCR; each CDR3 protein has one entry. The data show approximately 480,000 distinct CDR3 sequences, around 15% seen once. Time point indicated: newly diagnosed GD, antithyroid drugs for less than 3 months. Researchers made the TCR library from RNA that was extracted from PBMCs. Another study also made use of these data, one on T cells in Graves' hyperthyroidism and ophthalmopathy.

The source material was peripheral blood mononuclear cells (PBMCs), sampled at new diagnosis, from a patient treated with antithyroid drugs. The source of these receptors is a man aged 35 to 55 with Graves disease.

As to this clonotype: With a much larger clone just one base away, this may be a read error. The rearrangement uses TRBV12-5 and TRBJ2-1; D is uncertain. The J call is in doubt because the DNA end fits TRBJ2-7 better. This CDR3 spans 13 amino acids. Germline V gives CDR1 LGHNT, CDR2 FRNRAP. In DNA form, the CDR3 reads TGTGCTAGTGGTTTGGGGATGAAGGATGAGCAGTACTTC. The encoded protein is CASGLGMKDEQYF.

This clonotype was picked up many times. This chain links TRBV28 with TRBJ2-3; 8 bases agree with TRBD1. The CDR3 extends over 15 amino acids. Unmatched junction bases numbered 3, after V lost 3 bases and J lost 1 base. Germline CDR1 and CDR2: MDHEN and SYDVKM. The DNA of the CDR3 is TGTGCCAGCAGTTTTCTGGACAGGGGCACAGATACGCAGTATTTT. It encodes CASSFLDRGTDTQYF.

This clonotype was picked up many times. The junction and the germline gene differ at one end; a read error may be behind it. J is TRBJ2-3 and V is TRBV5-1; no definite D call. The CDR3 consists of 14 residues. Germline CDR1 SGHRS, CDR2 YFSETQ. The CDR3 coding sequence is TGTGCCAGCAGCTTAATAGCTAGCACAGATACGCAGTATTTT. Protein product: CASSLIASTDTQYF.

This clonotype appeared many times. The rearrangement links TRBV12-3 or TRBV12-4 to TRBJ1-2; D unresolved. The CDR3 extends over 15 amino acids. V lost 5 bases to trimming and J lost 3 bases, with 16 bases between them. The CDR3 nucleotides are TGTGCCAGCAGTATGACGGGAGTCGAGGACTATGGCTACACCTTC. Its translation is CASSMTGVEDYGYTF.

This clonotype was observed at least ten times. CDR3 loop: CSAAILAGGQTQYF. Written as DNA, the CDR3 is TGCAGTGCTGCAATACTAGCGGGAGGCCAGACCCAGTACTTC. The V call is TRBV20-1, the J call TRBJ2-5; 12 bases agree with TRBD2. Germline CDR1 is DFQATT and CDR2 is SNEGSKA (reference sequence). The J segment lost 6 bases and the V segment lost 5 bases, leaving 7 bases of the junction unmatched. The CDR3 has 14 amino acids.

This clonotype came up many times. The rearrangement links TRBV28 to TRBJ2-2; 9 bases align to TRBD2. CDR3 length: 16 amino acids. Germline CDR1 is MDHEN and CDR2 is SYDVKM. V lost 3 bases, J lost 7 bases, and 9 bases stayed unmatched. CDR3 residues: CASSFLASGIGGELFF. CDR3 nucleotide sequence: TGTGCCAGCAGTTTTCTGGCTAGCGGGATTGGCGGGGAGCTGTTTTTT.

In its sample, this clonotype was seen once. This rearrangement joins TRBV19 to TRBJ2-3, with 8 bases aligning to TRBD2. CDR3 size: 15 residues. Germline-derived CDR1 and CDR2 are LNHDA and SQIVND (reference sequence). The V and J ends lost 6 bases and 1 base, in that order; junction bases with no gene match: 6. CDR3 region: CASSGLLAGTDTQYF. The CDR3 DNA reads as TGTGCCAGTAGCGGCTTACTAGCGGGCACAGATACGCAGTATTTT.

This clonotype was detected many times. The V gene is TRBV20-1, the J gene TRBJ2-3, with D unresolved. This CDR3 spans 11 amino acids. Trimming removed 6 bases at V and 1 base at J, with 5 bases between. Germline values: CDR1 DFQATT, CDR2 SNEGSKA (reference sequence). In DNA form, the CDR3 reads TGCAGTGCGCTGGGCACAGATACGCAGTATTTT. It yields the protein CSALGTDTQYF.

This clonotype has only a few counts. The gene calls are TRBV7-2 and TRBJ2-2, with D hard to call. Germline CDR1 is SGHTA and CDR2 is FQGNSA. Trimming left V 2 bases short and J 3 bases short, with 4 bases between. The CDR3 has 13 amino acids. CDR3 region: CASSLHDTGELFF. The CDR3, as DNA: TGTGCCAGCAGCTTACATGACACCGGGGAGCTGTTTTTT.

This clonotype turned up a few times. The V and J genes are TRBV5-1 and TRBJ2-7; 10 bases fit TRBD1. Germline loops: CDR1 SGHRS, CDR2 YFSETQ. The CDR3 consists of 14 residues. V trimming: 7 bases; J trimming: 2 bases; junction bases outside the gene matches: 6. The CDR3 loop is CASGSGTGAYEQYF. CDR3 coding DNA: TGCGCCAGCGGATCCGGGACAGGGGCCTACGAGCAGTACTTC.

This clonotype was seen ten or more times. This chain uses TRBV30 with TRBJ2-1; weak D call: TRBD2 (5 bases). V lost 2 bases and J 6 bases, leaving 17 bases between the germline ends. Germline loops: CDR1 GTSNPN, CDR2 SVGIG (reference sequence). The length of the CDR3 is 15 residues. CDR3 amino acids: CAWSYEGAHVNEQFF. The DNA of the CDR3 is TGTGCCTGGAGTTACGAGGGAGCCCATGTCAATGAGCAGTTCTTC.

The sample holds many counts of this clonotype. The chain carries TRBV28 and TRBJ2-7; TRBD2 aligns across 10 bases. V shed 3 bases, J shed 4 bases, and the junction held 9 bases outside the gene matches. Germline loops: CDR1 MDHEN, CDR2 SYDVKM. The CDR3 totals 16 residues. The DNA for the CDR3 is TGTGCCAGCAGTTTCTTTAGCGGGAGGAGACCGTACGAGCAGTACTTC. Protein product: CASSFFSGRRPYEQYF.

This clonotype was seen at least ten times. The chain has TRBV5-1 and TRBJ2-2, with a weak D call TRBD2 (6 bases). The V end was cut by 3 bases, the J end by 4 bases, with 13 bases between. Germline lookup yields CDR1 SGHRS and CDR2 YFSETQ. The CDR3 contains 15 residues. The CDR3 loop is CASSSVGGATGELFF. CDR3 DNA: TGCGCCAGCAGCTCCGTGGGGGGAGCCACCGGGGAGCTGTTTTTT. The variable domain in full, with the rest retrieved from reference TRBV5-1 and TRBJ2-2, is KAGVTQTPRYLIKTRGQQVTLSCSPISGHRSVSWYQQTPGQGLQFLFEYFSETQRNKGNFPGRFSGRQFSNSRSEMNVSTLELGDSALYLCASSSVGGATGELFFGEGSRLTVL.

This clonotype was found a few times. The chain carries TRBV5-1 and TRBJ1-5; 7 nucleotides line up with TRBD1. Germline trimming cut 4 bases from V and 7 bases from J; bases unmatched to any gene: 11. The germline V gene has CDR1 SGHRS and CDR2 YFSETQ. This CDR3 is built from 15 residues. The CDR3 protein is CASSQTTGSLQPQHF. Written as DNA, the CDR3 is TGCGCCAGCAGCCAAACGACAGGGTCTTTACAGCCCCAGCATTTT.

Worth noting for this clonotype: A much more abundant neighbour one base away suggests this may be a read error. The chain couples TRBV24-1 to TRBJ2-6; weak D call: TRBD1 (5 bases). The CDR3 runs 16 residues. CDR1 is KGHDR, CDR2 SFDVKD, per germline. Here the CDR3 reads CATSDLGKTGANALTF. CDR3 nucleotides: TGTGCCACCAGTGATTTGGGCAAAACTGGGGCCAACGCCCTGACTTTC.

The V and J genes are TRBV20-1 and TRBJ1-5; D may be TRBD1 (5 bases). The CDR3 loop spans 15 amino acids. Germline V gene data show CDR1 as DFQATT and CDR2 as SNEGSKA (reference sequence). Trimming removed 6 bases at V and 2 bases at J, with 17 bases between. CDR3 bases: TGCAGTGCCGCTGGGGGACTTGGGGGCAATCAGCCCCAGCATTTT. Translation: CSAAGGLGGNQPQHF.

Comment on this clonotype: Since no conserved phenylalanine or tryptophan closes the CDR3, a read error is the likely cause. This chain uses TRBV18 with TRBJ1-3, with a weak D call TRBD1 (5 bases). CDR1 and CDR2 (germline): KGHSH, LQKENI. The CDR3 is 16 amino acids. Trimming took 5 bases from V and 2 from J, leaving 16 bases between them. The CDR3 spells CASSSGTPPTGNTIYL. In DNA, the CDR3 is TGTGCCAGCTCATCCGGGACCCCTCCCACTGGAAACACCATATATCTT.

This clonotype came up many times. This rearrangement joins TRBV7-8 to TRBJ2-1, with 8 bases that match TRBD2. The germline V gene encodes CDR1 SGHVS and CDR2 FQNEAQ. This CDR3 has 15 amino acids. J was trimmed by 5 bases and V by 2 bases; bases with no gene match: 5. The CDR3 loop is CASSLREGPDNEQFF. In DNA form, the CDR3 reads TGTGCCAGCAGCTTACGGGAGGGGCCGGACAATGAGCAGTTCTTC.

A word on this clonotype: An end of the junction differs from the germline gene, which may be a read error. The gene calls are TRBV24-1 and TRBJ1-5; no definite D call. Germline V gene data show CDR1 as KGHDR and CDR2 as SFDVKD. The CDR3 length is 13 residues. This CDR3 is CATSDSGFQSQHF. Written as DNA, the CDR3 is TGTGCCACCAGTGATTCGGGGTTTCAGTCCCAGCATTTT.

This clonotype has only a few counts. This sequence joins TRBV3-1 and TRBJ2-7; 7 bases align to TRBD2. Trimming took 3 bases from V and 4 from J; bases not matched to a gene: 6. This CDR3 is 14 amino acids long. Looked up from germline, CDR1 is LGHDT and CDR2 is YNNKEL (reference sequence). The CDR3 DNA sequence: TGTGCCAGCAGCCAGGAGGCGGGAGTTTACGAGCAGTACTTC. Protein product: CASSQEAGVYEQYF.

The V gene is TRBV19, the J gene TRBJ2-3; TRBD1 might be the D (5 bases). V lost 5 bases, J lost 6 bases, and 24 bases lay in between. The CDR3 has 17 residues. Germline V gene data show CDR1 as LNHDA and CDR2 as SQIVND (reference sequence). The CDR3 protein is CASSLRDSSIFIDTQYF. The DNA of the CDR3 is TGTGCCAGTAGTCTCCGAGACAGCTCTATATTCATCGATACGCAGTATTTT.

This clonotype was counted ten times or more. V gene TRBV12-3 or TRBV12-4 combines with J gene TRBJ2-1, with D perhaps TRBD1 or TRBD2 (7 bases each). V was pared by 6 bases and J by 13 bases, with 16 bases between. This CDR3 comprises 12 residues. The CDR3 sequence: CASSQGGRGQFF. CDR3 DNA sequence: TGTGCCAGCAGCCAGGGGGGGCGGGGCCAGTTCTTC.

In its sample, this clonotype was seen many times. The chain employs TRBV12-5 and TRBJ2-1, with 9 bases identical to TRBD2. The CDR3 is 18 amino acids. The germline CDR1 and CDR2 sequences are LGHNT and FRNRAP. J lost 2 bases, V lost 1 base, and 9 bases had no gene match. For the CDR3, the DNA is TGTGCTAGTGGTTTGGGCCTGCGGGCTAGCGGGACCTACAATGAGCAGTTCTTC. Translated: CASGLGLRASGTYNEQFF. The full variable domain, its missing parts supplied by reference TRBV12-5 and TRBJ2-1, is DARVTQTPRHKVTEMGQEVTMRCQPILGHNTVFWYRQTMMQGLELLAYFRNRAPLDDSGMPKDRFSAEMPDATLATLKIQPSEPRDSAVYFCASGLGLRASGTYNEQFFGPGTRLTVL.

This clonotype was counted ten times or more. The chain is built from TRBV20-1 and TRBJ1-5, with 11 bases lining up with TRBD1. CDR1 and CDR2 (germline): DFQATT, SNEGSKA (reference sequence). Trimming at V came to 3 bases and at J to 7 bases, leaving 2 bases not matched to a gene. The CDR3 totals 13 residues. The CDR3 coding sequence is TGCAGTGCTAGTCGGACAGGGGGCCAGCCCCAGCATTTT. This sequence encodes CSASRTGGQPQHF.